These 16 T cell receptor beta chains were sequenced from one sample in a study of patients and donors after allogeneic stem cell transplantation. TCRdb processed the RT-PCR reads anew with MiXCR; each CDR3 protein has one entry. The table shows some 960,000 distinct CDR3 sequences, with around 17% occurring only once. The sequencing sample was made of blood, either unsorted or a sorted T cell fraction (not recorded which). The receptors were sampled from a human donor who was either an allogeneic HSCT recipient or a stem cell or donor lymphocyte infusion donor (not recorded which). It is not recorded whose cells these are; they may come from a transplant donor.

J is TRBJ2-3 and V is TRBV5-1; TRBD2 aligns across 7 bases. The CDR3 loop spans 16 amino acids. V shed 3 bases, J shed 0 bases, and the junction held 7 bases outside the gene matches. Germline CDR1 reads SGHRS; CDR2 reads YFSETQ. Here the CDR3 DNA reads TGCGCCAGCAGCTCCAAGGCGGGAGTGAGCACAGATACGCAGTATTTT. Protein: CASSSKAGVSTDTQYF.

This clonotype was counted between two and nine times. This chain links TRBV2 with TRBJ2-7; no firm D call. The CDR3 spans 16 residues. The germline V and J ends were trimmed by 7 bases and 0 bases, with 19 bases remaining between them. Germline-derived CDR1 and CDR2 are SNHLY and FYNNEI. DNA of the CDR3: TGTGCCAGCATATTAATCACGGACCGTCACTCCTACGAGCAGTACTTC. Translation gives CASILITDRHSYEQYF.

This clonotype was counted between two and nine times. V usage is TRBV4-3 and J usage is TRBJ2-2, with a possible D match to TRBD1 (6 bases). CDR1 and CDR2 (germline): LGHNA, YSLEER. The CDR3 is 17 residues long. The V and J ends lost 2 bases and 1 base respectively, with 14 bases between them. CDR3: CASSQLSGTLNTGELFF. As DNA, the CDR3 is TGCGCCAGCAGCCAACTTTCCGGGACATTGAACACCGGGGAGCTGTTTTTT.

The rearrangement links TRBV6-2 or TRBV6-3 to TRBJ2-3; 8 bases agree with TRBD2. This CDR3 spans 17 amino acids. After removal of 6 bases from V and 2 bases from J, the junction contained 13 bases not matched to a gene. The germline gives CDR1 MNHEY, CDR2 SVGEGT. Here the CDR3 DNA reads TGTGCCAGCAGAGACCCTCAGGGACTAGGAGTCACAGATACGCAGTATTTT. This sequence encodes CASRDPQGLGVTDTQYF.

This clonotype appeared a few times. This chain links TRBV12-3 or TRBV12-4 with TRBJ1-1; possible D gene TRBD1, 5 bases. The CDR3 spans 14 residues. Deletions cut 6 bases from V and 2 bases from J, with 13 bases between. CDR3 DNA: TGTGCCAGCAGGACCCACACAGGAAACACTGAAGCTTTCTTT. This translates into CASRTHTGNTEAFF.

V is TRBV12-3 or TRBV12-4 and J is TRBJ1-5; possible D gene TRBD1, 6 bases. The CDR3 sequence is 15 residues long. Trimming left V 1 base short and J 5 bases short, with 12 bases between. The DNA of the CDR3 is TGTGCCAGCAGTTTAGGCGGGACACCTTATCAGCCCCAGCATTTT. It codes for CASSLGGTPYQPQHF.

CDR3 sequence: CASSSAGTYNEQFF. The CDR3 nucleotides read TGCGCCAGCAGCTCAGCGGGTACCTACAATGAGCAGTTCTTC. This rearrangement joins TRBV5-1 to TRBJ2-1, with TRBD2 as a possible D gene (6 bases). The V end was cut by 3 bases, the J end by 2 bases, with 9 bases between. The germline CDR1 and CDR2 sequences are SGHRS and YFSETQ. The CDR3 spans 14 residues. The variable domain in full, with the rest retrieved from reference TRBV5-1 and TRBJ2-1, is KAGVTQTPRYLIKTRGQQVTLSCSPISGHRSVSWYQQTPGQGLQFLFEYFSETQRNKGNFPGRFSGRQFSNSRSEMNVSTLELGDSALYLCASSSAGTYNEQFFGPGTRLTVL.

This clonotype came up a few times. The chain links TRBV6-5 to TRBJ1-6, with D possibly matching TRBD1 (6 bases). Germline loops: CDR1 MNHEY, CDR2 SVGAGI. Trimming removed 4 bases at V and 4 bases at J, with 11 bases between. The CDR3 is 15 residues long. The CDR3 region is CASSSNRAYNSPLHF. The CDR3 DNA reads TGTGCCAGCAGTTCTAACAGGGCTTATAATTCACCCCTCCACTTT.

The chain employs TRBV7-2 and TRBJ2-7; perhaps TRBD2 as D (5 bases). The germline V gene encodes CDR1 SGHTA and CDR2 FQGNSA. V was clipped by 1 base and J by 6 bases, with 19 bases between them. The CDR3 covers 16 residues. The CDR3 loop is CASSLEISALTTEQYF. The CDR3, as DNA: TGTGCCAGCAGCTTAGAGATTAGCGCCCTTACTACCGAGCAGTACTTC.

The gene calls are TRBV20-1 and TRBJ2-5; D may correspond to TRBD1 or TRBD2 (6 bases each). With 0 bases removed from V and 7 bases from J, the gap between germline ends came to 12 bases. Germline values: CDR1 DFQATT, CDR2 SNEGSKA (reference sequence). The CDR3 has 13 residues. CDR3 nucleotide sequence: TGCAGTGCTAGAGAGGGGGGCTCAGCGACCCAGTACTTC. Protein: CSAREGGSATQYF.

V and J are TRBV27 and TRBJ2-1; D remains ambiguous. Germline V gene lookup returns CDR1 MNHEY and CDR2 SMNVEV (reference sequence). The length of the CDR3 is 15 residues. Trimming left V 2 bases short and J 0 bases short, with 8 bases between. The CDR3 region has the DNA TGTGCCAGCAGTTTAGGGGATCTCTCCTACAATGAGCAGTTCTTC. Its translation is CASSLGDLSYNEQFF.

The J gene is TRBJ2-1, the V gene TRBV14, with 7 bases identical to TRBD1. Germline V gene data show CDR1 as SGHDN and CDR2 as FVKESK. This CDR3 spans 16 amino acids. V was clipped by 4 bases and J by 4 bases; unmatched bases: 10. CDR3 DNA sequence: TGTGCCAGCAGCCGAAGCAGGGGGTTAGGATACAATGAGCAGTTCTTC. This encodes CASSRSRGLGYNEQFF.

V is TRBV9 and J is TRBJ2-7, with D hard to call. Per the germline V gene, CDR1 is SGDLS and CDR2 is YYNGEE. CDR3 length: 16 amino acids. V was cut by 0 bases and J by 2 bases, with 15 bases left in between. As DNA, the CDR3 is TGTGCCAGCAGCGTAGCTCCGGCGGCGACGACCTACGAGCAGTACTTC. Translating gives CASSVAPAATTYEQYF.

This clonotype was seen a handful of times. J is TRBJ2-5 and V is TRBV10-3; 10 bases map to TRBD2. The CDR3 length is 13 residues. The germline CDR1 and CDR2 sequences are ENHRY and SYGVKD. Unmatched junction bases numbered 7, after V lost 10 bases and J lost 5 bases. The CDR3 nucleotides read TGTGCCACCGGAGCGGGAGGGGTGGAGACCCAGTACTTC. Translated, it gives CATGAGGVETQYF.

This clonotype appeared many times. CDR3 bases: TGCAGTGCTAGACGGCAGACTCAGGCTTCACCCCTCCACTTT. It translates to CSARRQTQASPLHF. V gene TRBV20-1 combines with J gene TRBJ1-6; D unresolved. Germline assignment: CDR1 DFQATT and CDR2 SNEGSKA (reference sequence). The CDR3 has 14 residues. With 2 bases removed from V and 9 bases from J, the gap between germline ends came to 14 bases.

CDR3 bases: TGTGCCAGTAGTATGACAGGAGAAAAAGGCAATGAGCAGTTCTTC. This sequence encodes CASSMTGEKGNEQFF. V gene TRBV19 combines with J gene TRBJ2-1, with D perhaps matching TRBD1 (6 bases). Trimming left V 3 bases short and J 6 bases short, with 15 bases between. The CDR3 has 15 residues. Per the germline V gene, CDR1 is LNHDA and CDR2 is SQIVND (reference sequence).